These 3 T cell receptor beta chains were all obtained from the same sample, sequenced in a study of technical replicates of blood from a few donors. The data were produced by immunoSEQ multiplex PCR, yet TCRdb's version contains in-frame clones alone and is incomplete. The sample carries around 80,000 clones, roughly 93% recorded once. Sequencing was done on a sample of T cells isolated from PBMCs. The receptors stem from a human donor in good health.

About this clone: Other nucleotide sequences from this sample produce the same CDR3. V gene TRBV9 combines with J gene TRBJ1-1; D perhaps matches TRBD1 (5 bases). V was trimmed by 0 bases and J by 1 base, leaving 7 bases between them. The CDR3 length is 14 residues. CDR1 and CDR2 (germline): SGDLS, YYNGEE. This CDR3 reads CASSVVGGNTEAFF. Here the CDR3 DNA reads TGTGCCAGCAGCGTAGTCGGGGGGAACACTGAAGCTTTCTTT.

CDR3 nucleotide sequence: TGTGCCAGTAGCGAGCAGGGCGAAGATACGCAGTATTTT. Translated, it gives CASSEQGEDTQYF. The V call is TRBV19, the J call TRBJ2-3, with D possibly TRBD1 on 5 matching bases. The CDR3 spans 13 residues. V lost 6 bases and J lost 5, with 12 bases in between. The germline V gene has CDR1 LNHDA and CDR2 SQIVND (reference sequence).

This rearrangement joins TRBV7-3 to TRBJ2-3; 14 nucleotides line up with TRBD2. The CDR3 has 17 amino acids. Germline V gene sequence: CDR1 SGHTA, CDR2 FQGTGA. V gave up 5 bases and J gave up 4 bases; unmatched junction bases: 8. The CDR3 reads CASSPGTSGGVADTQYF. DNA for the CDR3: TGTGCCAGCAGCCCCGGGACTAGCGGGGGAGTCGCAGATACGCAGTATTTT.